The 17 T cell receptor beta chains below were found in one sample sequenced in a study of CD8 T cells in ankylosing spondylitis. Overall study results and limits: Made up of 7 to 9 highly homologous variants, a TCR beta motif appeared characteristic of ankylosing spondylitis blood.

The antigens for these receptors are not known. TCRdb itself ran the 5' RACE reads through MiXCR, one entry per CDR3 protein. The repertoire holds some 240,000 distinct CDR3 sequences, 6% to 8% seen once, with 12% to 15% in the top ten. Sequenced input: blood, either unsorted or a sorted T cell fraction (not recorded which). The receptors derive from a male donor with ankylosing spondylitis.

This clonotype was detected many times. This chain links TRBV14 with TRBJ2-5, with D unresolved. The germline gives CDR1 SGHDN, CDR2 FVKESK. Trimming cost V 3 bases and J 0 bases, with 11 bases left between them. The CDR3 length is 15 residues. Here the CDR3 DNA reads TGTGCCAGCAGCCATTACCGGATCGACCAAGAGACCCAGTACTTC. Translated, it gives CASSHYRIDQETQYF.

The J gene is TRBJ2-1, the V gene TRBV13; D gene unclear. CDR1 is PRHDT, CDR2 FYEKMQ, per germline (reference sequence). CDR3 size: 10 residues. V lost 8 bases and J lost 9, with 8 bases in between. The CDR3 region is CASGSLEQFF. The CDR3 DNA follows: TGTGCCAGCGGTAGCCTTGAGCAGTTCTTC.

This clonotype was seen only a few times. The genes are TRBV6-1 and TRBJ2-2; D not certain. V was pared by 7 bases and J by 0 bases, with 15 bases between. Germline-derived CDR1 and CDR2 are MNHNS and SASEGT. This CDR3 has 16 residues. The CDR3 coding sequence is TGTGCCAGCATCGACCGGTGGGCAACGAACACCGGGGAGCTGTTTTTT. It specifies CASIDRWATNTGELFF.

This clonotype was observed many times. The V call is TRBV6-5, the J call TRBJ2-7; D gene uncertain. V was shortened by 0 bases and J by 3 bases, with 6 bases between the two germline ends. This CDR3 is built from 13 residues. Germline V gene lookup returns CDR1 MNHEY and CDR2 SVGAGI. DNA for the CDR3: TGTGCCAGCAGTTACTCGCCAGACTACGAGCAGTACTTC. Protein product: CASSYSPDYEQYF.

This clonotype was observed at least ten times. The chain couples TRBV7-9 to TRBJ2-5, with D unclear. The CDR3 is made up of 15 amino acids. The ends were cut back, 5 bases at V and 5 bases at J, with 18 bases in the middle. Germline CDR1 and CDR2: SEHNR and FQNEAQ (reference sequence). CDR3 DNA: TGTGCCAGCAGCCACTGGGCAGCTCCATTGGAGACCCAGTACTTC. As protein: CASSHWAAPLETQYF.

The chain joins TRBV27 to TRBJ2-7; maybe TRBD1 (6 bases). The CDR3 has 15 amino acids. Trimming shortened V by 0 bases and J by 2 bases, and 11 bases separated the two germline ends. Germline-derived CDR1 and CDR2 are MNHEY and SMNVEV (reference sequence). The CDR3 is CASSLSTDSAYEQYF. Here the CDR3 DNA reads TGTGCCAGCAGTTTATCCACGGACAGTGCCTACGAGCAGTACTTC.

This chain uses TRBV2 with TRBJ1-5; the D is unclear. Germline CDR1 reads SNHLY; CDR2 reads FYNNEI. The CDR3 has 14 residues. V shed 3 bases and J shed 1 base, with 7 bases lying between them. The CDR3 reads CASSDVWSNQPQHF. The DNA of the CDR3 is TGTGCCAGCAGTGATGTCTGGAGCAATCAGCCCCAGCATTTT. The entire variable domain, with the rest obtained from reference TRBV2 and TRBJ1-5, is as follows: EPEVTQTPSHQVTQMGQEVILRCVPISNHLYFYWYRQILGQKVEFLVSFYNNEISEKSEIFDDQFSVERPDGSNFTLKIRSTKLEDSAMYFCASSDVWSNQPQHFGDGTRLSIL.

On this clonotype: Given a much more abundant clone one base away, this may be a read error. The chain carries TRBV27 and TRBJ2-5, with 7 bases aligning to TRBD2. The CDR3 contains 14 residues. Germline V gene data show CDR1 as MNHEY and CDR2 as SMNVEV (reference sequence). The V segment lost 6 bases and the J segment 1 base; nucleotides outside the gene matches: 5. This chain's CDR3 is CASRSWGGQETQYF. The CDR3 DNA is TGTGCCAGCAGATCCTGGGGGGGCCAAGAGACCCAGTACTTC.

This clonotype was detected only a few times. V usage is TRBV7-2 and J usage is TRBJ2-7; D is unclear. This CDR3 has 14 residues. V dropped 5 bases and J dropped 6 bases, with 17 bases sitting between them. Germline V gene lookup returns CDR1 SGHTA and CDR2 FQGNSA. The CDR3 nucleotides are TGTGCCAGCAGCCCCGGCTTCGGTTTAGGCGAGCAGTACTTC. The encoded protein is CASSPGFGLGEQYF.

In its sample, this clonotype was seen a few times. The chain combines TRBV19 with TRBJ2-2, with no clear D. V was pared by 10 bases and J by 2 bases, with 11 bases between. The CDR3 consists of 13 residues. CDR1 LNHDA and CDR2 SQIVND come from the germline V gene (reference sequence). CDR3 loop: CATSWTNTGELFF. The CDR3 DNA sequence: TGTGCCACCTCATGGACCAACACCGGGGAGCTGTTTTTT.

Concerning this clonotype itself: Relative to the germline gene, one junction end is altered; a read error may explain this. This CDR3 reads CASSTLLEAYF. CDR3 bases: TGTGCCAGCAGTACTCTACTTGAAGCTTACTTT. The chain is built from TRBV25-1 and TRBJ1-1, with D unresolved. This CDR3 spans 11 amino acids. The germline V gene has CDR1 MGHDK and CDR2 SYGVNS.

This clonotype has ten or more counts. J is TRBJ1-5 and V is TRBV18, with D perhaps TRBD1 (6 bases). V was cut by 6 bases and J by 7 bases, with 16 bases left in between. The CDR3 is made up of 14 amino acids. CDR1 is KGHSH and CDR2 is LQKENI in the germline V gene. The CDR3 nucleotides are TGTGCCAGCTCCAAGGGGGATCTGAGCCAGCCCCAGCATTTT. As protein: CASSKGDLSQPQHF.

This clonotype showed up many times. The rearrangement links TRBV28 to TRBJ1-5; no reliable D call. V lost 6 bases and J lost 7, with 13 bases in between. The V gene's germline CDR1 is MDHEN and CDR2 SYDVKM. This CDR3 is 13 amino acids long. CDR3 loop: CASRSLAAQPQHF. The CDR3 DNA is TGTGCCAGCAGATCCCTTGCAGCACAGCCCCAGCATTTT. Combining the CDR3 with reference TRBV28 and TRBJ1-5 gives the whole variable domain DVKVTQSSRYLVKRTGEKVFLECVQDMDHENMFWYRQDPGLGLRLIYFSYDVKMKEKGDIPEGYSVSREKKERFSLILESASTNQTSMYLCASRSLAAQPQHFGDGTRLSIL.

This clonotype was detected many times. This chain joins TRBV14 and TRBJ2-1, with 10 bases fitting TRBD2. Looked up from germline, CDR1 is SGHDN and CDR2 is FVKESK. V dropped 1 base and J dropped 4; count of bases not matched to a gene: 1. The CDR3 loop spans 15 amino acids. CDR3 residues: CASSQVAGGYNEQFF. The CDR3 nucleotides read TGTGCCAGCAGCCAAGTAGCGGGGGGATACAATGAGCAGTTCTTC. The complete variable domain, with remaining parts taken from reference TRBV14 and TRBJ2-1, reads EAGVTQFPSHSVIEKGQTVTLRCDPISGHDNLYWYRRVMGKEIKFLLHFVKESKQDESGMPNNRFLAERTGGTYSTLKVQPAELEDSGVYFCASSQVAGGYNEQFFGPGTRLTVL.

This clonotype was seen many times. The CDR3 here is CSARLTASGQPQHF. In DNA form, the CDR3 reads TGCAGTGCTAGATTGACAGCCTCGGGTCAGCCCCAGCATTTT. The V call is TRBV20-1, the J call TRBJ1-5; D is possibly TRBD1 (5 bases). CDR3 length equals 14 residues. Germline CDR1 and CDR2: DFQATT and SNEGSKA (reference sequence). V gave up 2 bases and J gave up 6 bases, with 14 bases separating them.

The V gene is TRBV5-1, the J gene TRBJ2-3; 11 positions agree with TRBD2. V lost 4 bases to trimming and J lost 2 bases; unmatched junction nucleotides: 12. The CDR3 is made up of 18 amino acids. CDR1 is SGHRS, CDR2 YFSETQ, per germline. The CDR3 reads CASSPAWLAGGSTDTQYF. As DNA, the CDR3 is TGCGCCAGCAGCCCGGCCTGGCTAGCGGGAGGATCCACAGATACGCAGTATTTT.

V usage is TRBV6-4 and J usage is TRBJ2-1; D remains unclear. This CDR3 has 13 residues. Trimming pared 2 bases from V and 6 bases from J, leaving 8 bases between. Germline V CDR1 and CDR2: MRHNA, SNTAGT. CDR3 loop: CASSDRASNEQFF. The CDR3 DNA sequence: TGTGCCAGCAGTGACCGAGCGTCCAATGAGCAGTTCTTC.